The T cell receptor beta chain described here comes from a study of PD-1 blockade in classical Hodgkin lymphoma. The table came from immunoSEQ multiplex PCR; TCRdb's copy has only in-frame clones and leaves some out. The repertoire holds roughly 70,000 clones, 93% seen once, with less than 3.5% in the top ten. As for time point: newly diagnosed, previously untreated cHL patient sample. The V end lost 3 bases, the J end lost 1 base, and 5 bases lay between the germline ends. From germline, CDR1 is LNHDA and CDR2 SQIVND (reference sequence). There are 13 residues in the CDR3. Broader study findings: Reported findings placed baseline TCR diversity lower in newly diagnosed patients (compared with healthy donors). Whatever underlies the repertoire differences (possibly disease activity or prior therapy) remains undefined.

Of note for this clone: Its antigen is still unknown.

Material: peripheral blood mononuclear cells (PBMCs). This chain links TRBV19 with TRBJ2-3; D unresolved. This clonotype was obtained from a human donor with classical Hodgkin lymphoma. DNA of the CDR3: TGTGCCAGTAGTATCGTCGGCACAGATACGCAGTATTTT. Its translation is CASSIVGTDTQYF.